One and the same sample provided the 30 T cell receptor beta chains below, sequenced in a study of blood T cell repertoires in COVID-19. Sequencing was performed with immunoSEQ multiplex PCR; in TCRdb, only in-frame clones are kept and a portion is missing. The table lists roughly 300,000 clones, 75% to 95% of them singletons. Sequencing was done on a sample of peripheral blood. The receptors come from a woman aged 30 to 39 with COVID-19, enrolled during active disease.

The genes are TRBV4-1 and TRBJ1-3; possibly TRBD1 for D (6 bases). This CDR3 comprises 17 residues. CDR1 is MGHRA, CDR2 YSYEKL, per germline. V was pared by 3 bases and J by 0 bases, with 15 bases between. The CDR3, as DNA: TGCGCCAGCAGCCAGATGGGGGGGGCCCTCTCTGGAAACACCATATATTTT. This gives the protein CASSQMGGALSGNTIYF.

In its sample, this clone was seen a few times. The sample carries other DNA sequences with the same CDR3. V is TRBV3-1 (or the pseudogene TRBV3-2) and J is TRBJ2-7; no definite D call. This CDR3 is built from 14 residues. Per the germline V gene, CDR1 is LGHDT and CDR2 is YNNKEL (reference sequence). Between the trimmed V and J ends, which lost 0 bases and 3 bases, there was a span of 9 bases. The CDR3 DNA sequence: TGTGCCAGCAGCCAAGATCGAGTGAGCTACGAGCAGTACTTC. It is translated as CASSQDRVSYEQYF.

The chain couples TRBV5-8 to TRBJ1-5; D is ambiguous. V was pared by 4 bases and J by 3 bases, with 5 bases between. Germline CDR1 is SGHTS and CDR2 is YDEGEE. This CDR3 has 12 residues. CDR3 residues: CASSPFNQPQHF. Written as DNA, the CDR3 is TGTGCCAGCAGCCCGTTCAATCAGCCCCAGCATTTT.

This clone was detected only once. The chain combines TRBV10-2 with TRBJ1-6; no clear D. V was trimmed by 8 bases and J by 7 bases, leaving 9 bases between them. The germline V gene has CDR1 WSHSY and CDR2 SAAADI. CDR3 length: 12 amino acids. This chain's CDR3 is CASASSNSPLHF. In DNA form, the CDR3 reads TGCGCCAGCGCGTCTTCCAATTCACCCCTCCACTTT.

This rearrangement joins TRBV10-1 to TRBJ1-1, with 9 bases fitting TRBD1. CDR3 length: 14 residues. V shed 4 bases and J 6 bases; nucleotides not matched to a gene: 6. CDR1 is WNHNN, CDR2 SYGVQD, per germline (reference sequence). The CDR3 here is CASSGRTGVPEAFF. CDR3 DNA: TGCGCCAGCAGTGGGAGGACAGGGGTGCCTGAAGCTTTCTTT.

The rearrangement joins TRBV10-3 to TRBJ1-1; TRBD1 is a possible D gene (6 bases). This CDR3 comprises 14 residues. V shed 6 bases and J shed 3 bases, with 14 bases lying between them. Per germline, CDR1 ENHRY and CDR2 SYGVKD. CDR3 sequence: CAISGTAGDTEAFF. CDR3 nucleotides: TGTGCCATCAGCGGAACGGCAGGGGACACTGAAGCTTTCTTT.

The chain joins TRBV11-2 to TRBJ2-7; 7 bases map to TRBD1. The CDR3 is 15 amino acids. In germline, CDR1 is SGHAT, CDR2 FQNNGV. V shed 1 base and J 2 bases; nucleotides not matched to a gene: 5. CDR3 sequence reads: CASSLAPGTAYEQYF. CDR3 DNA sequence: TGTGCCAGCAGCTTAGCGCCTGGGACAGCCTACGAGCAGTACTTC. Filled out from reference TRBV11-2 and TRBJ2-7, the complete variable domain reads EAGVAQSPRYKIIEKRQSVAFWCNPISGHATLYWYQQILGQGPKLLIQFQNNGVVDDSQLPKDRFSAERLKGVDSTLKIQPAKLEDSAVYLCASSLAPGTAYEQYFGPGTRLTVT.

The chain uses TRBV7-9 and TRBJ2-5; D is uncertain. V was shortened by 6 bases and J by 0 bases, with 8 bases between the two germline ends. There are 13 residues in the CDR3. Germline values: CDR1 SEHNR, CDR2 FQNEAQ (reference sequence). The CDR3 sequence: CASSTDNQETQYF. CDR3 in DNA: TGTGCCAGCAGTACCGACAACCAAGAGACCCAGTACTTC.

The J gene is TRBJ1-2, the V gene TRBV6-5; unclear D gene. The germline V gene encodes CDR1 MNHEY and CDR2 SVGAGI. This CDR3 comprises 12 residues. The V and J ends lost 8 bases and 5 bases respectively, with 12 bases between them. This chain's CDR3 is CASHEGRYGYTF. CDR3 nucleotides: TGTGCCAGCCACGAGGGTCGATATGGCTACACCTTC.

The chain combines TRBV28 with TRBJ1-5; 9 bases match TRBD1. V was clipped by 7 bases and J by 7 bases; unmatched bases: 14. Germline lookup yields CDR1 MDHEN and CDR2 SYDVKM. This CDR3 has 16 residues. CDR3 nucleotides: TGTGCCAGCAATATACTGGGGGACAGGGTAAGACAGCCCCAGCATTTT. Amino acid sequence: CASNILGDRVRQPQHF.

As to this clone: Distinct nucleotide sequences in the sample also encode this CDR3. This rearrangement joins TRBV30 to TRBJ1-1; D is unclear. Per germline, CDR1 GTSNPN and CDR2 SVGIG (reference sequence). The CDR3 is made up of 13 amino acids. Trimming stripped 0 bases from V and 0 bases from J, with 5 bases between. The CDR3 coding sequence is TGTGCCTGGAGTGTGGGCTTGAACACTGAAGCTTTCTTT. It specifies CAWSVGLNTEAFF.

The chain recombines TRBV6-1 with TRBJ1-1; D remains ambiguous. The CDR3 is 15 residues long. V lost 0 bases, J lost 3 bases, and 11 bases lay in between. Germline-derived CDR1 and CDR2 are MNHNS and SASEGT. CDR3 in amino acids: CASSEARGVDTEAFF. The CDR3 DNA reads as TGTGCCAGCAGTGAAGCACGGGGAGTGGACACTGAAGCTTTCTTT.

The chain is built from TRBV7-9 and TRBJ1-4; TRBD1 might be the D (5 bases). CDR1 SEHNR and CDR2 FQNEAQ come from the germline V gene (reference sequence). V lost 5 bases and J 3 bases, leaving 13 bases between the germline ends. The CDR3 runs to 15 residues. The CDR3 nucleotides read TGTGCCAGCAGCCGGGGGGAGGGAGCTAATGAAAAACTGTTTTTT. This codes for CASSRGEGANEKLFF.

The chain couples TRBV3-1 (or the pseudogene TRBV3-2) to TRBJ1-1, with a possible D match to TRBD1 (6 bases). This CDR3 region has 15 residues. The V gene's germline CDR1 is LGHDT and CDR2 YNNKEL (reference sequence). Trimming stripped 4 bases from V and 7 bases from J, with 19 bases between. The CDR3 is CASSPTGFDRGEAFF. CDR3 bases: TGTGCCAGCAGCCCGACAGGATTTGATCGGGGTGAAGCTTTCTTT.

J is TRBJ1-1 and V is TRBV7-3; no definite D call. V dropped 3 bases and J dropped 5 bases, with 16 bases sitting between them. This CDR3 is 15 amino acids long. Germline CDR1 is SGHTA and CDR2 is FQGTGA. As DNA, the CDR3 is TGTGCCAGCAGCTTCGGGTCTCCTAGAGGGACTGAAGCTTTCTTT. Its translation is CASSFGSPRGTEAFF.

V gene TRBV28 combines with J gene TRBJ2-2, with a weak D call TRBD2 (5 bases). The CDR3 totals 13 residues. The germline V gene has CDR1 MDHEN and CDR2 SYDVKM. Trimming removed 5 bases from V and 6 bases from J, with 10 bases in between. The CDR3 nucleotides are TGTGCCAGCAGTCCGACTATCCCCGGGGAGCTGTTTTTT. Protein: CASSPTIPGELFF.

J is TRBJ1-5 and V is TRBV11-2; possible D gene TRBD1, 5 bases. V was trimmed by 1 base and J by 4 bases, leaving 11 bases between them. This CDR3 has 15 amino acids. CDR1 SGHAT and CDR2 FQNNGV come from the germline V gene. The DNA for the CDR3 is TGTGCCAGCAGCTTAGGGGGCAGGTTGAATCAGCCCCAGCATTTT. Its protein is CASSLGGRLNQPQHF.

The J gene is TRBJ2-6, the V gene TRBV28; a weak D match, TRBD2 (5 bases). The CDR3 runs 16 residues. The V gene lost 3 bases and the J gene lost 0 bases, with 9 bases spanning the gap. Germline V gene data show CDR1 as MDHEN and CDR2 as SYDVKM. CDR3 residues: CASSFDRGSGANVLTF. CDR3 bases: TGTGCCAGCAGTTTTGACCGGGGCTCTGGGGCCAACGTCCTGACTTTC.

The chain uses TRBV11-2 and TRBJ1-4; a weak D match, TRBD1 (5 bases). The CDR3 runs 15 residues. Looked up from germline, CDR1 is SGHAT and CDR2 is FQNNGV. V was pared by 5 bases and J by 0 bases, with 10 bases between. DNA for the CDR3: TGTGCCAGCAGCGCCGCGACAGCAACTAATGAAAAACTGTTTTTT. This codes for CASSAATATNEKLFF.

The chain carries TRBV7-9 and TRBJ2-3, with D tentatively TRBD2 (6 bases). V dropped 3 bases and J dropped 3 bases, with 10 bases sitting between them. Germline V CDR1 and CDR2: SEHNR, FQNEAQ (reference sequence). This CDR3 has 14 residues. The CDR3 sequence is CASSLGLVTDTQYF. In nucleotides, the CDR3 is TGTGCCAGCAGCTTGGGACTGGTAACAGATACGCAGTATTTT.

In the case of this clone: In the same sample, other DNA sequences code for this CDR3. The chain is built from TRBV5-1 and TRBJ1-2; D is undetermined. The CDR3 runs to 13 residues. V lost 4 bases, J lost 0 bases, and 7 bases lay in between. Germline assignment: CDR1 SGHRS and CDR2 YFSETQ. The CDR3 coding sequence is TGCGCCAGCAGCGGAACAGCTAACTATGGCTACACCTTC. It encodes CASSGTANYGYTF.

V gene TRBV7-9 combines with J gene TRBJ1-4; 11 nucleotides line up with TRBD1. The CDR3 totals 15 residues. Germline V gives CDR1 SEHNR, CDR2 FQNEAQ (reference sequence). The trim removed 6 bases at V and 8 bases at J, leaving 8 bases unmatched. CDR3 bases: TGTGCCAGCAGGCCCCGGGACAGGGGGGACGAAAAACTGTTTTTT. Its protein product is CASRPRDRGDEKLFF.

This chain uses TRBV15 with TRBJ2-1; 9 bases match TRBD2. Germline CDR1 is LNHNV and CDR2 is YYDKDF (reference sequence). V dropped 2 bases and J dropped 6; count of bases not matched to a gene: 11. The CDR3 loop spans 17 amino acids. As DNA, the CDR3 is TGTGCCACCAGCAGACCTCTTAGCGGGAGAGGTCCCAATGAGCAGTTCTTC. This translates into CATSRPLSGRGPNEQFF.

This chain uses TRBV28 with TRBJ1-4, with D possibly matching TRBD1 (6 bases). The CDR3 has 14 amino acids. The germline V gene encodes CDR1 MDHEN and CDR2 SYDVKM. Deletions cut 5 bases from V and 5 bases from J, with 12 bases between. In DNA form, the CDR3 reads TGTGCCAGCAGTCGGACAGAGGGAAATGAAAAACTGTTTTTT. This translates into CASSRTEGNEKLFF.

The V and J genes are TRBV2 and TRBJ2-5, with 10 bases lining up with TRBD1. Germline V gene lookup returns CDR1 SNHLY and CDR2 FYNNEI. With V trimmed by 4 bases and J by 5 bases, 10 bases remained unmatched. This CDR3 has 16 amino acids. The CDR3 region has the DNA TGTGCCAGCAGTGGGCCGGGACAGGGGAGTTTGGAGACCCAGTACTTC. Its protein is CASSGPGQGSLETQYF.

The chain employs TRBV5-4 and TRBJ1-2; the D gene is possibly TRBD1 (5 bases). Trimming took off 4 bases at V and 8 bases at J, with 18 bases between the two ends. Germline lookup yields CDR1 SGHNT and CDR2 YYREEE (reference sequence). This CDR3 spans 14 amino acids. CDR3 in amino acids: CASSPPQGMGGYTF. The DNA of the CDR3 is TGTGCCAGCAGCCCCCCCCAGGGAATGGGAGGCTACACCTTC.

CDR3 region: CATSRVRGLTPYEQYF. The CDR3 nucleotides read TGTGCCACCAGCAGAGTGAGAGGACTTACACCGTACGAGCAGTACTTC. This chain links TRBV15 with TRBJ2-7; weak D call: TRBD2 (5 bases). The V gene lost 1 base and the J gene lost 4 bases, with 17 bases spanning the gap. There are 16 residues in the CDR3. CDR1 LNHNV and CDR2 YYDKDF come from the germline V gene (reference sequence).

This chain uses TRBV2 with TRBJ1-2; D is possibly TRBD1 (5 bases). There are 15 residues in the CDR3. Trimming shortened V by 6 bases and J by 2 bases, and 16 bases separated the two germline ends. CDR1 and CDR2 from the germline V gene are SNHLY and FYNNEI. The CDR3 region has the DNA TGTGCCAGCAGCTCGGGCATCGGGGGGAACTATGGCTACACCTTC. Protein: CASSSGIGGNYGYTF.

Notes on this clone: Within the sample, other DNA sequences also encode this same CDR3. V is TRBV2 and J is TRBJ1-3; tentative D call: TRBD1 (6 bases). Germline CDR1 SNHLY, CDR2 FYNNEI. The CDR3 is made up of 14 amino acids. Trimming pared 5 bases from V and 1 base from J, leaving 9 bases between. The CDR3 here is CASSQQGSGNTIYF. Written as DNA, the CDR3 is TGTGCCAGCAGTCAACAGGGATCTGGAAACACCATATATTTT.

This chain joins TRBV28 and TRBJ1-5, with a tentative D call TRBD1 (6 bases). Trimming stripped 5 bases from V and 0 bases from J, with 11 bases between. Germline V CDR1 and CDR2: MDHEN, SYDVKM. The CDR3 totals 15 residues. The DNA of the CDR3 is TGTGCCAGCAGTCTACGGACAGTTAGCAATCAGCCCCAGCATTTT. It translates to CASSLRTVSNQPQHF.